Below are 29 T cell receptor beta chains sequenced from a single sample in a study of CD8 T cells in Susac syndrome. The authors reverse transcribed roughly 0.5 to 1 ug RNA with random hexamers. TCRdb reprocessed the immunoSEQ multiplex PCR reads with MiXCR, giving one entry per CDR3 protein. The table records about 80,000 distinct CDR3 sequences, about 94% of them present only once. The sample consisted of CD8+ T cells from PBMCs. Every receptor here comes from a human donor in good health.

The V and J genes are TRBV6-1 and TRBJ2-7; tentative D call: TRBD1 (6 bases). CDR1 is MNHNS and CDR2 is SASEGT in the germline V gene. Trimming shortened V by 3 bases and J by 2 bases, and 8 bases separated the two germline ends. The CDR3 length is 13 residues. CDR3 region: CASSEGTTYEQYF. For the CDR3, the DNA is TGTGCCAGCAGTGAGGGGACAACCTACGAGCAGTACTTC.

The chain employs TRBV7-9 and TRBJ1-1; TRBD1 aligns across 7 bases. From germline, CDR1 is SEHNR and CDR2 FQNEAQ (reference sequence). The junction had 3 bases not matched to a gene; V was cut back by 10 bases and J by 4 bases. The CDR3 covers 11 residues. This chain's CDR3 is CATTGSTEAFF. For the CDR3, the DNA is TGTGCCACGACAGGGAGCACTGAAGCTTTCTTT.

This chain joins TRBV29-1 and TRBJ2-1; TRBD1 matches 8 bases. This CDR3 has 14 amino acids. From germline, CDR1 is SQVTM and CDR2 ANQGSEA. The V segment lost 4 bases and the J segment 7 bases; nucleotides outside the gene matches: 9. The CDR3 region has the DNA TGCAGCGTTGCCCGGACAGGGAAAGGGAATGAGCAGTTCTTC. Amino acid sequence: CSVARTGKGNEQFF.

This chain links TRBV2 with TRBJ1-1; perhaps TRBD1 as D (5 bases). The CDR3 totals 12 residues. V was trimmed by 6 bases and J by 5 bases, leaving 10 bases between them. CDR1 SNHLY and CDR2 FYNNEI come from the germline V gene. The CDR3 DNA reads as TGTGCCAGCAGGGGGGGGAGGACTGAAGCTTTCTTT. It translates to CASRGGRTEAFF.

The gene calls are TRBV4-1 and TRBJ2-7, with D unclear. Trimming left V 0 bases short and J 9 bases short, with 12 bases between. Germline V gene lookup returns CDR1 MGHRA and CDR2 YSYEKL. CDR3 length: 13 residues. This CDR3 reads CASSQDFVSVQYV. The CDR3 region has the DNA TGCGCCAGCAGCCAAGATTTTGTGAGCGTGCAGTACGTC.

This clonotype was detected only once. V gene TRBV4-1 combines with J gene TRBJ2-1, with D uncertain. From germline, CDR1 is MGHRA and CDR2 YSYEKL. V was trimmed by 1 base and J by 8 bases, leaving 9 bases between them. This CDR3 has 13 amino acids. CDR3 amino acids: CASSQVLGDEQFF. The CDR3 DNA reads TGCGCCAGCAGCCAAGTATTAGGAGATGAGCAGTTCTTC.

This sequence joins TRBV5-1 and TRBJ2-7; 9 nucleotides line up with TRBD1. Germline assignment: CDR1 SGHRS and CDR2 YFSETQ. The CDR3 is 17 amino acids. CDR3 sequence: CVEYTTEGDREVYEQYF. The CDR3 coding sequence is TGCGTCGAGTATACTACCGAGGGGGACAGGGAGGTCTACGAGCAGTACTTC.

J is TRBJ2-7 and V is TRBV19, with 7 bases that match TRBD2. Germline V gene lookup returns CDR1 LNHDA and CDR2 SQIVND (reference sequence). J was trimmed by 5 bases and V by 3 bases; bases with no gene match: 10. The CDR3 runs to 15 residues. The CDR3 DNA reads as TGTGCCAGTAGTATCGCGGGACCTGGGGGGGACGAGCAGTACTTC. Translating it yields CASSIAGPGGDEQYF.

The chain has TRBV2 and TRBJ2-7, with D unclear. Germline V lookup: CDR1 SNHLY, CDR2 FYNNEI. The CDR3 has 14 amino acids. Trimming stripped 7 bases from V and 4 bases from J, with 17 bases between. This CDR3 reads CASNAGQILYEQYF. Written as DNA, the CDR3 is TGTGCCAGCAACGCCGGGCAGATACTTTACGAGCAGTACTTC.

The chain carries TRBV20-1 and TRBJ2-2; weak D call: TRBD2 (6 bases). The germline V gene has CDR1 DFQATT and CDR2 SNEGSKA (reference sequence). The CDR3 covers 13 residues. Trimming took 2 bases from V and 4 from J, leaving 8 bases between them. The CDR3, as DNA: TGCAGTGCTAGAAAGGAGGGCACCGGGGAGCTGTTTTTT. Protein: CSARKEGTGELFF.

The chain links TRBV25-1 to TRBJ2-3; 9 positions match TRBD1. This CDR3 has 16 residues. The V and J ends lost 7 bases and 4 bases, in that order; junction bases with no gene match: 12. CDR1 is MGHDK, CDR2 SYGVNS, per germline. CDR3 residues: CASNPWDHRGPDTQYF. Here the CDR3 DNA reads TGTGCCAGCAACCCGTGGGATCACAGGGGGCCAGATACGCAGTATTTT.

This clonotype was counted a single time. The rearrangement uses TRBV6-5 and TRBJ1-5; D call uncertain. V dropped 5 bases and J dropped 4 bases, with 3 bases sitting between them. Germline V lookup: CDR1 MNHEY, CDR2 SVGAGI. The CDR3 loop spans 11 amino acids. DNA for the CDR3: TGTGCCAGCAGTCCAAATCAGCCCCAGCATTTT. Encoded protein: CASSPNQPQHF.

This sequence joins TRBV24-1 and TRBJ1-4, with D unclear. CDR3 length equals 15 residues. V lost 5 bases and J 6 bases, leaving 15 bases between the germline ends. Germline loops: CDR1 KGHDR, CDR2 SFDVKD. This CDR3 reads CATSGADQDHEKLFF. CDR3 DNA: TGTGCCACCAGTGGTGCGGACCAAGATCATGAAAAACTGTTTTTT.

The count of this clonotype is one. The chain combines TRBV11-2 with TRBJ2-5; D uncertain. The CDR3 has 14 amino acids. Trimming shortened V by 1 base and J by 1 base, and 7 bases separated the two germline ends. CDR1 is SGHAT, CDR2 FQNNGV, per germline. For the CDR3, the DNA is TGTGCCAGCAGCTTAGGTGGCAGCCAAGAGACCCAGTACTTC. It is translated as CASSLGGSQETQYF. Combining the CDR3 with reference TRBV11-2 and TRBJ2-5 gives the whole variable domain EAGVAQSPRYKIIEKRQSVAFWCNPISGHATLYWYQQILGQGPKLLIQFQNNGVVDDSQLPKDRFSAERLKGVDSTLKIQPAKLEDSAVYLCASSLGGSQETQYFGPGTRLLVL.

V and J are TRBV29-1 and TRBJ2-7; 8 bases fit TRBD1. With V trimmed by 5 bases and J by 5 bases, 2 bases remained unmatched. The CDR3 runs to 11 residues. Per the germline V gene, CDR1 is SQVTM and CDR2 is ANQGSEA. The CDR3 protein is CSVSRGHEQYV. In DNA, the CDR3 is TGCAGCGTTAGCAGGGGGCACGAGCAGTACGTC.

Written as DNA, the CDR3 is TGTGCCAGCAGATTTAGCGGGAGGGCTCCCCCCTACAATGAGCAGTTCTTC. This sequence encodes CASRFSGRAPPYNEQFF. This rearrangement joins TRBV7-8 to TRBJ2-1, with 11 bases lining up with TRBD2. The V and J ends lost 6 bases and 2 bases, in that order; junction bases with no gene match: 9. Per germline, CDR1 SGHVS and CDR2 FQNEAQ. The CDR3 loop spans 17 amino acids.

The rearrangement uses TRBV9 and TRBJ2-5; D is ambiguous. Germline lookup yields CDR1 SGDLS and CDR2 YYNGEE. Trimming shortened V by 0 bases and J by 7 bases, and 13 bases separated the two germline ends. The CDR3 loop spans 14 amino acids. DNA for the CDR3: TGTGCCAGCAGCGTAGAGGTGGCTGAAGTGACCCAGTACTTC. It specifies CASSVEVAEVTQYF.

The chain has TRBV3-1 and TRBJ2-5, with D perhaps matching TRBD1 (6 bases). CDR1 and CDR2 from the germline V gene are LGHDT and YNNKEL (reference sequence). V dropped 4 bases and J dropped 1 base, with 19 bases sitting between them. CDR3 length: 17 residues. This CDR3 is CASSPSGMGALQETQYF. DNA for the CDR3: TGTGCCAGCAGCCCCAGCGGAATGGGGGCGCTCCAAGAGACCCAGTACTTC.

The rearrangement joins TRBV27 to TRBJ1-5, with D perhaps TRBD1 (5 bases). V was trimmed by 0 bases and J by 4 bases, leaving 7 bases between them. Germline CDR1 is MNHEY and CDR2 is SMNVEV (reference sequence). The CDR3 spans 14 residues. The CDR3 is CASSLSSGNQPQHF. CDR3 bases: TGTGCCAGCAGTTTATCCTCAGGGAATCAGCCCCAGCATTTT.

In its sample, this clonotype was seen once. The V call is TRBV2, the J call TRBJ2-1; TRBD1 matches at 7 bases. V shed 10 bases, J shed 9 bases, and the junction held 6 bases outside the gene matches. The CDR3 runs 11 residues. Germline V lookup: CDR1 SNHLY, CDR2 FYNNEI. In nucleotides, the CDR3 is TGTGCCATCCCGGACAGGACTGAGCAGTTCTTC. This gives the protein CAIPDRTEQFF.

This rearrangement joins TRBV7-9 to TRBJ2-1; the D is unclear. The length of the CDR3 is 13 residues. V lost 7 bases and J lost 8, with 15 bases in between. Germline V lookup: CDR1 SEHNR, CDR2 FQNEAQ (reference sequence). The CDR3 region has the DNA TGTGCCAGCAACTCCGAGGCTGTCGATGAGCAGTTCTTC. Translated, it gives CASNSEAVDEQFF.

The chain has TRBV28 and TRBJ2-5; D remains ambiguous. Trimming pared 5 bases from V and 5 bases from J, leaving 12 bases between. Germline CDR1 is MDHEN and CDR2 is SYDVKM. The CDR3 is made up of 13 amino acids. CDR3 residues: CASSPTPSETQYF. CDR3 nucleotides: TGTGCCAGCAGTCCCACGCCCTCGGAGACCCAGTACTTC.

This chain uses TRBV28 with TRBJ2-7; no definite D call. Trimming took 4 bases from V and 4 from J, leaving 5 bases between them. The CDR3 covers 11 residues. Germline loops: CDR1 MDHEN, CDR2 SYDVKM. This CDR3 is CASSSEYEQYV. CDR3 bases: TGTGCCAGCAGTTCCGAATACGAGCAGTACGTC.

The chain joins TRBV12-3 or TRBV12-4 to TRBJ2-7, with TRBD2 matching 11 bases. The CDR3 is 15 amino acids. The trim removed 5 bases at V and 3 bases at J, leaving 6 bases unmatched. The CDR3 sequence: CASSEPGLADYEQYV. In DNA, the CDR3 is TGTGCCAGCAGTGAACCGGGACTAGCGGACTACGAGCAGTACGTC.

V and J are TRBV29-1 and TRBJ2-7; TRBD1 might be the D (5 bases). Trimming removed 3 bases from V and 0 bases from J, with 9 bases in between. Germline CDR1 and CDR2: SQVTM and ANQGSEA. The CDR3 length is 13 residues. This chain's CDR3 is CSVEVDNSYEQYF. Here the CDR3 DNA reads TGCAGCGTTGAGGTGGACAACTCCTACGAGCAGTACTTC.

The chain links TRBV11-2 to TRBJ2-3, with TRBD2 matching 12 bases. This CDR3 is built from 20 residues. V shed 2 bases, J shed 0 bases, and the junction held 12 bases outside the gene matches. CDR1 is SGHAT, CDR2 FQNNGV, per germline. The DNA for the CDR3 is TGTGCCAGCAGCTTACACGGGCTAGCGGGAGGGCCGCTTAGCACAGATACGCAGTATTTT. It is translated as CASSLHGLAGGPLSTDTQYF.

The V call is TRBV30, the J call TRBJ2-3; 7 positions agree with TRBD2. CDR3 size: 13 residues. Trimming at V came to 0 bases and at J to 3 bases, leaving 0 bases not matched to a gene. CDR1 GTSNPN and CDR2 SVGIG come from the germline V gene (reference sequence). The CDR3 region is CAWSVLATDTQYF. CDR3 bases: TGTGCCTGGAGTGTACTAGCGACAGATACGCAGTATTTT.

This chain uses TRBV6-2 or TRBV6-3 with TRBJ1-2; no firm D call. CDR3 length equals 15 residues. The V end was cut by 0 bases, the J end by 5 bases, with 13 bases between. Looked up from germline, CDR1 is MNHEY and CDR2 is SVGEGT. The CDR3 DNA reads TGTGCCAGCAGTTACTCAAACAGTGGGGTATATGGCTACACCTTC. Its translation: CASSYSNSGVYGYTF.

The rearrangement joins TRBV6-2 or TRBV6-3 to TRBJ2-1, with D uncertain. Germline V CDR1 and CDR2: MNHEY, SVGEGT. The ends were cut back, 6 bases at V and 0 bases at J, with 12 bases in the middle. The CDR3 sequence is 15 residues long. In DNA, the CDR3 is TGTGCCAGCAGCGACTGGCAGCGCTCCTACAATGAGCAGTTCTTC. It yields the protein CASSDWQRSYNEQFF.